The 13 T cell receptor beta chains reported below all come from one sample, sequenced in a study of Ad26.COV2.S vaccination and SARS-CoV-2 variants. Described treatment: around 19 received Ad26.COV2.S at low or high dose, single or two shots; 5 received placebo; per-sample allocation not given. Day 63 following the first vaccine or placebo injection was when the samples were taken. TCRdb's copy holds only in-frame clones and misses some; the assay was immunoSEQ multiplex PCR. The sample lists some 300,000 clones, around 81% occurring once. The material was peripheral blood, obtained in a trial of Ad26.COV2.S vaccine versus placebo. The receptors derive from a person aged 18 to 65 who received the Ad26.COV2.S COVID-19 vaccine or a placebo.

The chain joins TRBV7-8 to TRBJ2-7, with a tentative D call TRBD1 (5 bases). This CDR3 comprises 13 residues. Trimming stripped 1 base from V and 4 bases from J, with 8 bases between. CDR1 is SGHVS, CDR2 FQNEAQ, per germline. The CDR3 DNA reads as TGTGCCAGCAGCTTAGTAGACAGTTACGAGCAGTACTTC. Translating it yields CASSLVDSYEQYF.

The J gene is TRBJ2-5, the V gene TRBV27; 8 positions match TRBD2. V shed 3 bases and J 3 bases; nucleotides not matched to a gene: 9. CDR1 and CDR2 (germline): MNHEY, SMNVEV (reference sequence). There are 16 residues in the CDR3. The chain's CDR3 is CASSFSSGLKEETQYF. The CDR3, as DNA: TGTGCCAGCAGTTTCTCTAGCGGGCTGAAAGAAGAGACCCAGTACTTC.

The sample holds one count of this clone. The chain joins TRBV2 to TRBJ2-7, with a tentative D call TRBD1 (7 bases). The V gene lost 7 bases and the J gene lost 5 bases, with 18 bases spanning the gap. The CDR3 spans 14 residues. Germline values: CDR1 SNHLY, CDR2 FYNNEI. CDR3 loop: CASTITRGAHEQYF. For the CDR3, the DNA is TGTGCCAGCACTATCACCAGGGGGGCCCACGAGCAGTACTTC.

The rearrangement links TRBV9 to TRBJ1-2, with D perhaps TRBD1 (5 bases). Between the trimmed V and J ends, which lost 0 bases and 4 bases, there was a span of 19 bases. There are 17 residues in the CDR3. Looked up from germline, CDR1 is SGDLS and CDR2 is YYNGEE. The CDR3, as DNA: TGTGCCAGCAGCGTAGCGGCTGGCAGGGAACTTGTCTATGGCTACACCTTC. Amino acid sequence: CASSVAAGRELVYGYTF.

The CDR3 loop is CATSGVGTAQETQYF. Here the CDR3 DNA reads TGTGCCACCAGTGGTGTCGGGACAGCGCAAGAGACCCAGTACTTC. The chain has TRBV24-1 and TRBJ2-5; the match to TRBD1 covers 7 bases. The CDR3 runs 15 residues. V was pared by 5 bases and J by 2 bases, with 7 bases of the junction left unmatched. Germline CDR1 KGHDR, CDR2 SFDVKD.

This sequence joins TRBV11-3 and TRBJ2-3; 8 nucleotides align to TRBD2. Germline values: CDR1 SGHNT, CDR2 YENEEA. Germline trimming cut 5 bases from V and 6 bases from J; bases unmatched to any gene: 16. The CDR3 consists of 17 residues. CDR3 sequence: CASSQAISGGAVDTQYF. The CDR3 nucleotides are TGTGCCAGCAGCCAAGCAATCAGCGGGGGAGCAGTGGATACGCAGTATTTT.

The chain carries TRBV5-8 and TRBJ2-6; possibly TRBD2 for D (6 bases). The CDR3 totals 19 residues. Trimming left V 4 bases short and J 1 base short, with 21 bases between. Germline assignment: CDR1 SGHTS and CDR2 YDEGEE. CDR3 amino acids: CASSHVWGRGGSGANVLTF. The CDR3 bases are TGTGCCAGCAGCCATGTGTGGGGACGGGGAGGATCTGGGGCCAACGTCCTGACTTTC.

The V and J genes are TRBV15 and TRBJ1-4, with unresolved D. The length of the CDR3 is 15 residues. Germline assignment: CDR1 LNHNV and CDR2 YYDKDF (reference sequence). Trimming pared 8 bases from V and 4 bases from J, leaving 17 bases between. The CDR3 DNA sequence: TGTGCCACCGCAGAGGTACAAACCATTAATGAAAAACTGTTTTTT. This sequence encodes CATAEVQTINEKLFF.

V is TRBV28 and J is TRBJ1-1; the D is unclear. The CDR3 totals 15 residues. Germline V CDR1 and CDR2: MDHEN, SYDVKM. Trimming shortened V by 9 bases and J by 1 base, and 18 bases separated the two germline ends. Written as DNA, the CDR3 is TGTGCCAGTTACCCAGCGGGCGCGGGGAACACTGAAGCTTTCTTT. It is translated as CASYPAGAGNTEAFF. The whole variable domain, filled in from reference TRBV28 and TRBJ1-1, reads DVKVTQSSRYLVKRTGEKVFLECVQDMDHENMFWYRQDPGLGLRLIYFSYDVKMKEKGDIPEGYSVSREKKERFSLILESASTNQTSMYLCASYPAGAGNTEAFFGQGTRLTVV.

The chain recombines TRBV24-1 with TRBJ2-3; 11 positions agree with TRBD2. The junction had 7 bases not matched to a gene; V was cut back by 4 bases and J by 5 bases. Per the germline V gene, CDR1 is KGHDR and CDR2 is SFDVKD. The CDR3 consists of 16 residues. CDR3: CATSDPTSGGGDTQYF. The CDR3 nucleotides read TGTGCCACCAGTGACCCTACTAGCGGGGGAGGAGATACGCAGTATTTT.

The chain recombines TRBV6-6 with TRBJ2-7; 12 bases align to TRBD2. The V gene end was trimmed by 10 bases and the J gene end by 5 bases; junction bases not matched to a gene: 6. This CDR3 spans 13 amino acids. In germline, CDR1 is MNHNY, CDR2 SVGAGI (reference sequence). CDR3 sequence: CAISGLAGDEQYF. As DNA, the CDR3 is TGTGCCATCTCGGGACTAGCGGGCGACGAGCAGTACTTC.

Concerning this clone itself: A junction end diverges from the germline sequence, so it may reflect a read error. This chain joins TRBV5-6 and TRBJ1-1; maybe TRBD1 (6 bases). Germline-derived CDR1 and CDR2 are SGHDT and YYEEEE. There are 14 residues in the CDR3. The CDR3 nucleotides are TGTGCCAGCAGCTTATTGAGGGGGAACTCTGAAGCTTTCTTT. Its translation: CASSLLRGNSEAFF.

V usage is TRBV12-3 or TRBV12-4 and J usage is TRBJ2-2; D unclear. The CDR3 has 13 amino acids. V was clipped by 3 bases and J by 4 bases, with 6 bases between them. CDR3 amino acids: CASSFTFTGELFF. CDR3 DNA: TGTGCCAGCAGTTTTACGTTCACCGGGGAGCTGTTTTTT.